The 23 T cell receptor beta chains below were found in one sample sequenced in a study of low-dose radiotherapy and immunotherapy resistance in tumors. Gene-specific TRAV and TRBV primers were used for first-strand cDNA, covering alpha and beta chains. Both a constant-region primer and a V-primer adapter served to amplify TCRs across roughly 22 PCR cycles. TCRdb re-called the reads through MiXCR, storing one row per CDR3 protein. The repertoire holds some 15,000 distinct CDR3 sequences, with approximately 50% as singletons. These receptors all come from a human donor with advanced metastatic prostate, ovarian, gallbladder or colorectal cancer (not recorded which). This table probably holds off-target reads from a library built for another chain.

The V and J genes are TRBV15 and TRBJ2-3; no reliable D call. The V end lost 2 bases, the J end lost 6 bases, and 9 bases lay between the germline ends. The CDR3 sequence is 13 residues long. Germline V CDR1 and CDR2: LNHNV, YYDKDF (reference sequence). Written as DNA, the CDR3 is TGTGCCACCAGCAGATTCCGGTGGGATACGCAGTATTTT. It is translated as CATSRFRWDTQYF.

The genes are TRBV11-2 and TRBJ2-1; 8 bases map to TRBD1. Germline loops: CDR1 SGHAT, CDR2 FQNNGV. CDR3 size: 15 residues. With 3 bases clipped from V and 6 bases from J, the junction kept 7 bases outside the gene matches. CDR3 sequence reads: CASSLDRAVPNEQFF. As DNA, the CDR3 is TGTGCCAGCAGCTTGGACAGGGCTGTCCCCAATGAGCAGTTCTTC. Using reference TRBV11-2 and TRBJ2-1 for the parts outside the CDR3, the full variable domain is EAGVAQSPRYKIIEKRQSVAFWCNPISGHATLYWYQQILGQGPKLLIQFQNNGVVDDSQLPKDRFSAERLKGVDSTLKIQPAKLEDSAVYLCASSLDRAVPNEQFFGPGTRLTVL.

The chain couples TRBV11-2 to TRBJ2-3; D not certain. Germline CDR1 reads SGHAT; CDR2 reads FQNNGV. This CDR3 is built from 17 residues. V was pared by 1 base and J by 0 bases, with 14 bases between. This chain's CDR3 is CASSLGLRGLSTDTQYF. DNA of the CDR3: TGTGCCAGCAGCTTAGGATTGCGCGGCCTCAGCACAGATACGCAGTATTTT.

The chain combines TRBV12-3 or TRBV12-4 with TRBJ2-1; D not certain. The length of the CDR3 is 13 residues. V dropped 6 bases and J dropped 5 bases, with 11 bases sitting between them. CDR3 protein: CASSLSYHNEQFF. The CDR3 DNA follows: TGTGCCAGCAGCTTGTCTTATCACAATGAGCAGTTCTTC.

The V call is TRBV11-3, the J call TRBJ2-1, with TRBD2 matching 8 bases. The V gene end was trimmed by 5 bases and the J gene end by 4 bases; junction bases not matched to a gene: 7. The CDR3 runs 15 residues. CDR1 and CDR2 from the germline V gene are SGHNT and YENEEA. CDR3 residues: CASSQSGGRYNEQFF. CDR3 DNA: TGTGCCAGCAGCCAAAGCGGGGGAAGATACAATGAGCAGTTCTTC.

The sample holds a few counts of this clonotype. V is TRBV18 and J is TRBJ2-3, with a tentative D call TRBD1 (6 bases). Germline CDR1 reads KGHSH; CDR2 reads LQKENI. Deletions cut 6 bases from V and 0 bases from J, with 16 bases between. CDR3 length: 16 amino acids. The CDR3 loop is CASSLQGTTSTDTQYF. CDR3 coding DNA: TGTGCCAGCTCTCTCCAGGGGACCACTAGCACAGATACGCAGTATTTT. The full variable domain, completed using reference TRBV18 and TRBJ2-3, is NAGVMQNPRHLVRRRGQEARLRCSPMKGHSHVYWYRQLPEEGLKFMVYLQKENIIDESGMPKERFSAEFPKEGPSILRIQQVVRGDSAAYFCASSLQGTTSTDTQYFGPGTRLTVL.

This clonotype is medium-sized. The chain has TRBV28 and TRBJ2-1; TRBD2 is a possible D gene (6 bases). The CDR3 runs 13 residues. Trimming took 9 bases from V and 6 from J, leaving 15 bases between them. CDR1 and CDR2 (germline): MDHEN, SYDVKM. The CDR3 loop reads CASQRGRPNEQFF. CDR3 nucleotides: TGTGCCAGTCAGCGAGGGAGGCCCAATGAGCAGTTCTTC.

This clonotype was seen more than once but under ten times. The chain couples TRBV27 to TRBJ2-2; perhaps D is TRBD1 or TRBD2 (7 bases each). Deletions cut 6 bases from V and 6 bases from J, with 11 bases between. The CDR3 spans 13 residues. CDR1 and CDR2 (germline): MNHEY, SMNVEV (reference sequence). In DNA, the CDR3 is TGTGCCAGCAGGACAGGGAGGGCCGGGGAGCTGTTTTTT. Translating it yields CASRTGRAGELFF.

The chain has TRBV30 and TRBJ2-7; perhaps TRBD2 as D (6 bases). This CDR3 has 11 residues. The V and J ends lost 8 bases and 7 bases respectively, with 15 bases between them. Looked up from germline, CDR1 is GTSNPN and CDR2 is SVGIG (reference sequence). CDR3 sequence (DNA): TGTGCCGCAAGACTAGTTGGTGAGCAGTACTTC. Translating gives CAARLVGEQYF.

J is TRBJ1-4 and V is TRBV29-1, with D perhaps TRBD1 (6 bases). V dropped 6 bases and J dropped 3 bases, with 14 bases sitting between them. Germline V gene sequence: CDR1 SQVTM, CDR2 ANQGSEA. The CDR3 totals 14 residues. CDR3 nucleotides: TGCAGCGTCGGCACAGGGCCGGCTAATGAAAAACTGTTTTTT. Its translation: CSVGTGPANEKLFF.

The V and J genes are TRBV20-1 and TRBJ2-7; 9 bases agree with TRBD2. Unmatched junction bases numbered 8, after V lost 3 bases and J lost 5 bases. The CDR3 is made up of 14 amino acids. Germline V lookup: CDR1 DFQATT, CDR2 SNEGSKA (reference sequence). The CDR3 coding sequence is TGCAGTGCTAGTAAGGGCGGGGGGGCGAACGAGCAGTACTTC. This codes for CSASKGGGANEQYF.

The V and J genes are TRBV2 and TRBJ1-5; D is uncertain. Deletions cut 4 bases from V and 8 bases from J, with 12 bases between. The CDR3 has 13 amino acids. The germline CDR1 and CDR2 sequences are SNHLY and FYNNEI. The CDR3 region is CASSGRSVEPQHF. DNA of the CDR3: TGTGCCAGCAGTGGACGGTCTGTGGAGCCCCAGCATTTT.

A few counts support this clonotype. The chain uses TRBV13 and TRBJ2-2; TRBD2 aligns across 10 bases. J was trimmed by 8 bases and V by 0 bases; bases with no gene match: 9. The CDR3 has 17 amino acids. Germline values: CDR1 PRHDT, CDR2 FYEKMQ (reference sequence). This CDR3 is CASSLGRTSGTRGELFF. CDR3 DNA sequence: TGTGCCAGCAGCTTAGGCCGGACTAGCGGCACTAGGGGGGAGCTGTTTTTT.

This clonotype was observed a few times. The gene calls are TRBV14 and TRBJ1-1; the match to TRBD1 covers 11 bases. The trim removed 3 bases at V and 5 bases at J, leaving 5 bases unmatched. The germline V gene encodes CDR1 SGHDN and CDR2 FVKESK. CDR3 length equals 15 residues. CDR3 residues: CASSHLGQGATEAFF. CDR3 sequence (DNA): TGTGCCAGCAGCCACCTCGGACAGGGGGCGACTGAAGCTTTCTTT.

The rearrangement links TRBV18 to TRBJ1-1, with a weak D call TRBD1 (5 bases). Germline CDR1 is KGHSH and CDR2 is LQKENI. CDR3 size: 13 residues. With 2 bases removed from V and 7 bases from J, the gap between germline ends came to 11 bases. This CDR3 reads CASSPRDRGEAFF. In nucleotides, the CDR3 is TGTGCCAGCTCACCAAGGGACCGGGGTGAAGCTTTCTTT. Full variable domain (rest looked up from reference TRBV18 and TRBJ1-1): NAGVMQNPRHLVRRRGQEARLRCSPMKGHSHVYWYRQLPEEGLKFMVYLQKENIIDESGMPKERFSAEFPKEGPSILRIQQVVRGDSAAYFCASSPRDRGEAFFGQGTRLTVV.

This clonotype came up a few times. The chain is built from TRBV28 and TRBJ1-3, with 9 bases fitting TRBD1. The CDR3 length is 17 residues. Germline lookup yields CDR1 MDHEN and CDR2 SYDVKM. After removal of 5 bases from V and 3 bases from J, the junction contained 11 bases not matched to a gene. DNA for the CDR3: TGTGCCAGCAGTCCGCATTCCGGGACAGGGTTTGGAAACACCATATATTTT. It encodes CASSPHSGTGFGNTIYF. Full variable domain (remainder filled in from reference TRBV28 and TRBJ1-3): DVKVTQSSRYLVKRTGEKVFLECVQDMDHENMFWYRQDPGLGLRLIYFSYDVKMKEKGDIPEGYSVSREKKERFSLILESASTNQTSMYLCASSPHSGTGFGNTIYFGEGSWLTVV.

This clonotype was seen more than once but under ten times. The V call is TRBV5-1, the J call TRBJ1-1; possibly TRBD1 for D (6 bases). This CDR3 comprises 14 residues. Trimming removed 4 bases at V and 6 bases at J, with 16 bases between. Per the germline V gene, CDR1 is SGHRS and CDR2 is YFSETQ. CDR3: CASSLDPGVSEAFF. The CDR3 DNA sequence: TGCGCCAGCAGCCTGGACCCAGGGGTATCTGAAGCTTTCTTT.

The chain combines TRBV29-1 with TRBJ1-2; D is unresolved. Trimming shortened V by 4 bases and J by 3 bases, and 15 bases separated the two germline ends. In germline, CDR1 is SQVTM, CDR2 ANQGSEA. The CDR3 contains 14 residues. CDR3 in DNA: TGCAGCGTTGGTCACCGACAATCGGACTATGGCTACACCTTC. Amino acids: CSVGHRQSDYGYTF.

The CDR3 DNA reads as TGTGCCAGCACTGACAGGTCGCCCTCCTACAATGAGCAGTTCTTC. Residues: CASTDRSPSYNEQFF. This sequence joins TRBV6-1 and TRBJ2-1; TRBD1 is a possible D gene (6 bases). CDR3 size: 15 residues. Germline V lookup: CDR1 MNHNS, CDR2 SASEGT. Trimming left V 7 bases short and J 0 bases short, with 13 bases between.

The V call is TRBV20-1, the J call TRBJ2-3; 7 bases line up with TRBD2. The CDR3 contains 13 residues. The junction had 7 bases not matched to a gene; V was cut back by 6 bases and J by 4 bases. CDR1 and CDR2 from the germline V gene are DFQATT and SNEGSKA (reference sequence). The CDR3 loop reads CSAQEGGPDTQYF. CDR3 in DNA: TGCAGTGCCCAAGAGGGAGGGCCAGATACGCAGTATTTT.

This clonotype was counted a few times. This sequence joins TRBV4-1 and TRBJ2-2; maybe TRBD2 (6 bases). V gave up 5 bases and J gave up 6 bases, with 10 bases separating them. The germline V gene has CDR1 MGHRA and CDR2 YSYEKL. The CDR3 contains 13 residues. Here the CDR3 DNA reads TGCGCCAGCAGCGGGAGGTCCCCCGGGGAGCTGTTTTTT. Protein sequence: CASSGRSPGELFF.

On this clonotype itself: One end of the junction is discordant with germline, which a read error may explain. V usage is TRBV5-3 and J usage is TRBJ1-5; D remains unclear. TRBV5-3 falls under the ORF class, with uncertain function. The CDR3 has 15 residues. The CDR3 here is CASSLAQTYNQPQHF. For the CDR3, the DNA is TGTGCCAGCAGCTTGGCTCAGACATACAATCAGCCCCAGCATTTT.

The rearrangement joins TRBV5-5 to TRBJ2-2, with no clear D. This CDR3 comprises 15 residues. Germline CDR1 reads SGHKS; CDR2 reads YYEKEE (reference sequence). V dropped 4 bases and J dropped 1 base, with 11 bases sitting between them. CDR3 nucleotides: TGTGCCAGCAGCCCCAATGGGCAGAACACCGGGGAGCTGTTTTTT. It codes for CASSPNGQNTGELFF.